This T cell receptor beta chain was obtained from a study of liver allograft versus peripheral blood T cells (TCRdb year 2020). For the wider study: T cell receptor repertoires present within transplanted livers were compared with repertoires in the peripheral blood of liver transplant recipients. What the work shows at the level of the full study, not this receptor alone: T cell receptor repertoires inside liver allografts were reported to differ from those detected in peripheral blood.

V loses 4 bases, J loses 4 bases, and the germline ends lie 15 bases apart. The CDR3 starts with the cysteine, ends with the phenylalanine, and has 15 residues. Of the read, only the CDR3 DNA is kept; its 45 bases are in frame from base 1. CDR1 and CDR2, per the germline V gene, are SGHDT and YYEEEE. Data came from an Illumina MiSeq. TCRdb reprocessed the public reads (quality trimming at Q25 with fastp, clone calling with MiXCR) and kept in-frame beta chains. Records with the same CDR3 protein are collapsed into one entry carrying the most frequent genes and DNA. The sample contains fewer than 10,000 distinct CDR3 sequences, about 18% of them found a single time. 4% to 4.5% of the sample is held by the ten biggest clonotypes. In this sample, this clonotype turned up a few times. There is no known antigen for this receptor. There are no base qualities to consult, and no much larger clone falls within one base.

Recombination linked TRBV5-6 to TRBJ2-1; TRBD2 is a weak D gene call, 6 bases matching. The sequence came from a human patient who had a liver transplant. Where a transplant has occurred, the graft donor may have supplied some of the T cells. CDR3 region: CASSQPGGEYNEQFF. The bases are TGTGCCAGCAGCCAACCCGGGGGTGAATACAATGAGCAGTTCTTC.